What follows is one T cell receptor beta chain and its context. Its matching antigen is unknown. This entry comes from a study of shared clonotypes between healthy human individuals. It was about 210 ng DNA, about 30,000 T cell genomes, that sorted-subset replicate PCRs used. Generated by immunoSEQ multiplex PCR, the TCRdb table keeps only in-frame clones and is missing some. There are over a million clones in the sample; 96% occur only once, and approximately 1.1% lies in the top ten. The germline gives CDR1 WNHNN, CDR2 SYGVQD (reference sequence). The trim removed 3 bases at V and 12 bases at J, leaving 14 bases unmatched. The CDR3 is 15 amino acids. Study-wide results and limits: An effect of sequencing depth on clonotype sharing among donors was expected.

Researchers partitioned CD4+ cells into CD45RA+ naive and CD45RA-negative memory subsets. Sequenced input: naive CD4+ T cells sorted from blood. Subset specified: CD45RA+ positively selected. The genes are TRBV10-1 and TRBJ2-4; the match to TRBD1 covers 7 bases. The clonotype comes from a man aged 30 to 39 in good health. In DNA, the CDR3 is TGCGCCAGCAGTGATTCCCGGACAGGAACAACAAATCAGTACTTC. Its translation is CASSDSRTGTTNQYF.